The clone carrying this T cell receptor (beta chain) was counted once. Measured with immunoSEQ multiplex PCR; TCRdb has only the in-frame clones, and not every one. The table shows fewer than 45,000 clones, with approximately 90% occurring only once. These data come from a study of T cell changes during pregnancy in multiple sclerosis. Germline V gene lookup returns CDR1 SGDLS and CDR2 YYNGEE. After removal of 0 bases from V and 5 bases from J, the junction contained 8 bases not matched to a gene. The CDR3 runs to 16 residues. The sequences come from peripheral blood, collected in the second trimester of pregnancy. The chain has TRBV9 and TRBJ2-3; 8 bases line up with TRBD2. This TCR was recovered from a female donor in good health, enrolled as a control in a pregnancy study. The CDR3 is CASSVALREGRDTQYF. In DNA form, the CDR3 reads TGTGCCAGCAGCGTAGCTCTCCGGGAGGGCCGAGATACGCAGTATTTT.